Sequencing of this T cell receptor (beta chain) was carried out in a study of OX40 agonist ivuxolimab in advanced cancers. Study background: Three patients got partial responses; one had hepatocellular carcinoma and two had cutaneous melanoma.

Germline V CDR1 and CDR2: MNHNS, SASEGT. There are 15 residues in the CDR3. V lost 10 bases to trimming and J lost 1 base, with 18 bases between them. Some clones are missing from TCRdb's copy, which holds only in-frame ones; the method was immunoSEQ multiplex PCR. The data show tens of thousands of clones, more than 75% seen once. This specimen was CD4+ or CD8+ T cells sorted from blood, taken in a trial of the OX40 agonist ivuxolimab. The chain is built from TRBV6-1 and TRBJ2-3; possibly TRBD2 for D (6 bases). This receptor was obtained from an adult with an advanced solid tumor such as melanoma, head and neck, liver or kidney cancer. The CDR3: CATYYLDYRTDTQYF. In DNA, the CDR3 is TGTGCCACCTACTACCTGGACTACCGCACAGATACGCAGTATTTT.